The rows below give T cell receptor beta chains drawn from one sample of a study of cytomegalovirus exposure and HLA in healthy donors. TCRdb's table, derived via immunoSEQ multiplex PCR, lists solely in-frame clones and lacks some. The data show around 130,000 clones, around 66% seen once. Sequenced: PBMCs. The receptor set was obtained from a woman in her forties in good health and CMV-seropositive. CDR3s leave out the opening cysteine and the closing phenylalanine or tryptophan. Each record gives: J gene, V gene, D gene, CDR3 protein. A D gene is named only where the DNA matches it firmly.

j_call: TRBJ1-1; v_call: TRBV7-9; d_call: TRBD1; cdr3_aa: ASSGTGGWAF
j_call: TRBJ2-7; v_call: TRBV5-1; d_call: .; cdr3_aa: ASSDHRETHEQY
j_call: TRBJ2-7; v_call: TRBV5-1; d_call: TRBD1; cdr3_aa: ASSLALQGVSYEQY
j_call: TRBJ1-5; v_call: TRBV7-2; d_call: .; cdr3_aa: ASSPFGFQPQH
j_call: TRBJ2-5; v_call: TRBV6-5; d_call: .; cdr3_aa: ASRGAETQY
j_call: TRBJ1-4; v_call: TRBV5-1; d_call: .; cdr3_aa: ASSLNPYPRSLNEKLF
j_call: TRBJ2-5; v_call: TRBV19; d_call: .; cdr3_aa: ASSVRDSETQY
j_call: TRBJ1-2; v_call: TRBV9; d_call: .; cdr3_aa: ASSGHPSQGRSGYT
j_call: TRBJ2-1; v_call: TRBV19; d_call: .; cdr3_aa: ASFPRGQSSYNEQF
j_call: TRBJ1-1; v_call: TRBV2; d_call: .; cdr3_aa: ASWAGVNTEAF
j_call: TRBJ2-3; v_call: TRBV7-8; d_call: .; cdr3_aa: ASSLGWLITDTQY
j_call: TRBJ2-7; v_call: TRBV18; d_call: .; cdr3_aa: ASSPFPGYEQY
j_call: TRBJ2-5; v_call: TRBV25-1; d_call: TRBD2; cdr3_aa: ASSEWVSGRTETQY
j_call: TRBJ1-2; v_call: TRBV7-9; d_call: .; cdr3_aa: ASSLAQDYGYP